This T cell receptor (beta chain) was found in a study of PD-1 blockade in mismatch repair-deficient tumors. Study-level background: All were previously treated, progressing patients with around eleven mismatch repair-deficient cancer types.

Measured with immunoSEQ multiplex PCR; TCRdb has only the in-frame clones, and not every one. Of 80,000 to 100,000 clones in the sample, more than 65% were seen once. In the case of this clone: Its antigen is unidentified.

V was clipped by 2 bases and J by 1 base; unmatched bases: 7. The CDR3 is made up of 17 amino acids. Per the germline V gene, CDR1 is PRHDT and CDR2 is FYEKMQ (reference sequence). Every patient had mismatch repair deficiency by PCR or immunohistochemistry. Study-wide findings and caveats: Tumor-resident clones, often undetectable pretreatment in blood, expanded then contracted after pembrolizumab.

The source was peripheral blood, collected 12 weeks after starting pembrolizumab. The rearrangement links TRBV13 to TRBJ2-2, with 7 bases lining up with TRBD2. The receptor was isolated from an adult with mismatch repair-deficient cancer. The CDR3 region is CASSLRLAEVNTGELFF. The CDR3, as DNA: TGTGCCAGCAGCTTAAGGCTAGCGGAGGTGAACACCGGGGAGCTGTTTTTT.